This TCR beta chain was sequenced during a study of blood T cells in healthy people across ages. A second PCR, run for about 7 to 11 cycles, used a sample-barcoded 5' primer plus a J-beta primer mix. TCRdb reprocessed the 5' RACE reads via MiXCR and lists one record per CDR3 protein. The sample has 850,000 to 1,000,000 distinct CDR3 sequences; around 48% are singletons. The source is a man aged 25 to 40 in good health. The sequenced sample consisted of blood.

The CDR3: CASSQGQGAGYTF. The CDR3 nucleotides are TGCGCCAGCAGCCAAGGGCAGGGGGCGGGCTACACCTTC. The chain couples TRBV4-3 to TRBJ1-2; TRBD1 agrees at 8 bases. The CDR3 extends over 13 amino acids. The V segment lost 1 base and the J segment 8 bases; nucleotides outside the gene matches: 3. Germline V gene data show CDR1 as LGHNA and CDR2 as YSLEER.